These 27 T cell receptor beta chains were all obtained from the same sample, sequenced in a study of control samples from healthy donors and cancer patients. Using immunoSEQ multiplex PCR, the repertoire was profiled, and TCRdb retains in-frame clones only, with some absent. The sample lists roughly 120,000 clones, more than 85% seen once, with more than 1.5% in the top ten. Sequencing was carried out using PBMCs. The receptors originated from a man between 50 and 59 years old with head and neck cancer.

This sequence joins TRBV27 and TRBJ2-5; 8 bases align to TRBD1. This CDR3 region has 16 residues. The junction had 13 bases not matched to a gene; V was cut back by 6 bases and J by 4 bases. Looked up from germline, CDR1 is MNHEY and CDR2 is SMNVEV (reference sequence). CDR3 sequence: CASRPLQGAGLETQYF. The CDR3 DNA is TGTGCCAGCAGACCCCTTCAGGGGGCAGGCCTAGAGACCCAGTACTTC.

V is TRBV5-8 and J is TRBJ2-2; 7 nucleotides match TRBD1. Trimming took 3 bases from V and 0 from J; bases not matched to a gene: 5. There are 16 residues in the CDR3. The germline gives CDR1 SGHTS, CDR2 YDEGEE. The CDR3 here is CASSSRQGTNTGELFF. The CDR3 nucleotides are TGTGCCAGCAGCTCGAGACAGGGAACGAACACCGGGGAGCTGTTTTTT.

The chain combines TRBV4-3 with TRBJ1-1, with a possible D match to TRBD1 (5 bases). There are 14 residues in the CDR3. CDR1 and CDR2 from the germline V gene are LGHNA and YSLEER. Trimming cost V 8 bases and J 1 base, with 14 bases left between them. CDR3 sequence: CASANYGGNTEAFF. The CDR3 DNA follows: TGCGCCAGCGCAAATTACGGGGGGAACACTGAAGCTTTCTTT.

This chain connects TRBV7-9 to TRBJ2-7, with TRBD2 matching over 7 bases. V was pared by 2 bases and J by 4 bases, with 5 bases of the junction left unmatched. In germline, CDR1 is SEHNR, CDR2 FQNEAQ (reference sequence). This CDR3 contains 14 residues. This chain's CDR3 is CASSLSAGTYEQYF. The CDR3 DNA sequence: TGTGCCAGCAGCTTATCAGCGGGGACGTACGAGCAGTACTTC.

This chain links TRBV7-9 with TRBJ2-6; D ambiguous. This CDR3 spans 15 amino acids. Trimming shortened V by 3 bases and J by 0 bases, and 6 bases separated the two germline ends. Germline CDR1 SEHNR, CDR2 FQNEAQ (reference sequence). Here the CDR3 DNA reads TGTGCCAGCAGCTTGTTTCACTCTGGGGCCAACGTCCTGACTTTC. Translated: CASSLFHSGANVLTF.

The chain carries TRBV19 and TRBJ1-2; D is ambiguous. Germline V lookup: CDR1 LNHDA, CDR2 SQIVND (reference sequence). The CDR3 length is 14 residues. Trimming removed 1 base from V and 4 bases from J, with 10 bases in between. In DNA, the CDR3 is TGTGCCAGTAGTATAGCCGGGAGCCCCTATGGCTACACCTTC. This gives the protein CASSIAGSPYGYTF.

The chain has TRBV7-9 and TRBJ2-1; 8 nucleotides agree with TRBD1. This CDR3 has 17 residues. V gave up 6 bases and J gave up 4 bases; unmatched junction bases: 14. Germline CDR1 and CDR2: SEHNR and FQNEAQ (reference sequence). The CDR3 DNA is TGTGCCAGCAGGCTTCAGGGGGCTGGAGGGAAATACAATGAGCAGTTCTTC. Residues: CASRLQGAGGKYNEQFF.

The V call is TRBV7-8, the J call TRBJ2-3; 7 nucleotides line up with TRBD2. This CDR3 is built from 16 residues. With V trimmed by 5 bases and J by 5 bases, 13 bases remained unmatched. The germline gives CDR1 SGHVS, CDR2 FQNEAQ. The CDR3 spells CASSRPKRGPGDTQYF. Here the CDR3 DNA reads TGTGCCAGCAGCCGCCCAAAGCGGGGCCCCGGAGATACGCAGTATTTT.

The chain uses TRBV5-1 and TRBJ2-7, with 8 bases lining up with TRBD1. CDR1 SGHRS and CDR2 YFSETQ come from the germline V gene. Losses at the gene ends were 4 bases for V and 6 bases for J; bases not matched to a gene: 9. The CDR3 is 14 residues long. The CDR3 is CASSHDRGVSEQYF. For the CDR3, the DNA is TGCGCCAGCAGCCATGACAGGGGAGTCTCCGAGCAGTACTTC.

The rearrangement joins TRBV7-2 to TRBJ2-4, with D possibly TRBD2 on 7 matching bases. Trimming removed 1 base at V and 4 bases at J, with 8 bases between. Per the germline V gene, CDR1 is SGHTA and CDR2 is FQGNSA. The CDR3 sequence is 14 residues long. The CDR3 DNA reads as TGTGCCAGCAGCTTAGAGGGGGGGAAAAACATTCAGTACTTC. Its protein is CASSLEGGKNIQYF.

The chain links TRBV29-1 to TRBJ2-1; D call uncertain. V lost 5 bases and J 2 bases, leaving 13 bases between the germline ends. The V gene's germline CDR1 is SQVTM and CDR2 ANQGSEA. The CDR3 has 14 amino acids. CDR3 bases: TGCAGCGTTCCTGGGGTAATGACCTACAATGAGCAGTTCTTC. It is translated as CSVPGVMTYNEQFF.

The sample holds one count of this clone. The chain employs TRBV28 and TRBJ2-1; 10 nucleotides agree with TRBD1. Germline V gives CDR1 MDHEN, CDR2 SYDVKM. The CDR3 is 15 amino acids. J gave up 8 bases and V 8 bases, and 12 bases lay outside the gene matches. The CDR3 region has the DNA TGTGCCAGCTTCTTTTCGGGACAGGGGTTAGATGAGCAGTTCTTC. Amino acid sequence: CASFFSGQGLDEQFF.

The chain links TRBV5-6 to TRBJ2-7; tentative D call: TRBD2 (5 bases). The CDR3 consists of 14 residues. V was clipped by 3 bases and J by 1 base, with 11 bases between them. Looked up from germline, CDR1 is SGHDT and CDR2 is YYEEEE. CDR3 protein: CASSSGFGSYEQYF. The CDR3 DNA reads TGTGCCAGCAGCTCGGGATTCGGGTCCTACGAGCAGTACTTC.

The chain couples TRBV28 to TRBJ1-1, with D unresolved. V lost 6 bases and J 2 bases, leaving 19 bases between the germline ends. This CDR3 is built from 16 residues. Germline V gene lookup returns CDR1 MDHEN and CDR2 SYDVKM. The CDR3 region has the DNA TGTGCCAGCAGCGAGAGGGTTTTAGGTGTTAACACTGAAGCTTTCTTT. It specifies CASSERVLGVNTEAFF.

The genes are TRBV4-1 and TRBJ2-7, with a possible D match to TRBD2 (5 bases). Trimming shortened V by 1 base and J by 3 bases, and 19 bases separated the two germline ends. CDR1 is MGHRA and CDR2 is YSYEKL in the germline V gene. This CDR3 has 17 amino acids. CDR3: CASSQVSRVGGGYEQYF. In nucleotides, the CDR3 is TGCGCCAGCAGCCAAGTTTCGCGTGTAGGCGGAGGCTACGAGCAGTACTTC.

The sample holds one count of this clone. V gene TRBV7-8 combines with J gene TRBJ2-2; unclear D gene. The CDR3 is 13 residues long. Per the germline V gene, CDR1 is SGHVS and CDR2 is FQNEAQ. V lost 3 bases, J lost 7 bases, and 9 bases lay in between. CDR3 DNA: TGTGCCAGCAGCTTCCCCCAAGTCGGGGAGCTGTTTTTT. Amino acid sequence: CASSFPQVGELFF.

The chain links TRBV18 to TRBJ1-6; D is ambiguous. The CDR3 spans 15 residues. Germline loops: CDR1 KGHSH, CDR2 LQKENI. The ends were cut back, 2 bases at V and 4 bases at J, with 9 bases in the middle. The CDR3, as DNA: TGTGCCAGCTCACCATATGATATTTATAATTCACCCCTCCACTTT. Translated: CASSPYDIYNSPLHF.

In its sample, this clone was seen once. The chain is built from TRBV6-5 and TRBJ1-2; D call uncertain. CDR1 is MNHEY and CDR2 is SVGAGI in the germline V gene. The germline V and J ends were trimmed by 0 bases and 4 bases, with 6 bases remaining between them. This CDR3 has 13 residues. In DNA form, the CDR3 reads TGTGCCAGCAGTTACTCGACGGGCTATGGCTACACCTTC. It yields the protein CASSYSTGYGYTF.

The chain couples TRBV18 to TRBJ2-1; possibly TRBD1 for D (6 bases). There are 14 residues in the CDR3. Germline V gene sequence: CDR1 KGHSH, CDR2 LQKENI. Trimming took off 4 bases at V and 9 bases at J, with 16 bases between the two ends. The CDR3 region is CASSLYQGRFEQFF. The CDR3 nucleotides are TGTGCCAGCTCACTCTACCAGGGGCGCTTTGAGCAGTTCTTC.

The rearrangement links TRBV5-1 to TRBJ1-2; a possible D gene is TRBD1 (5 bases). CDR1 is SGHRS and CDR2 is YFSETQ in the germline V gene. The CDR3 sequence is 16 residues long. Trimming pared 4 bases from V and 3 bases from J, leaving 19 bases between. The DNA for the CDR3 is TGCGCCAGCAGCGCGGACCTCGGAGGGGCATACTATGGCTACACCTTC. Protein sequence: CASSADLGGAYYGYTF.

The rearrangement uses TRBV5-4 and TRBJ2-6; possible D gene TRBD2, 7 bases. Trimming stripped 4 bases from V and 2 bases from J, with 10 bases between. CDR3 length: 15 amino acids. Germline CDR1 SGHNT, CDR2 YYREEE (reference sequence). Here the CDR3 reads CASSGGGTGANVLTF. The CDR3 DNA sequence: TGTGCCAGCAGCGGGGGGGGCACTGGGGCCAACGTCCTGACTTTC.

A single count supports this clone. The chain employs TRBV4-3 and TRBJ2-2; TRBD1 or TRBD2 may be the D gene (6 bases each). The CDR3 totals 14 residues. The V gene's germline CDR1 is LGHNA and CDR2 YSLEER. Trimming took 8 bases from V and 1 from J, leaving 11 bases between them. The chain's CDR3 is CASARGQNTGELFF. CDR3 nucleotide sequence: TGCGCCAGCGCCCGGGGGCAGAACACCGGGGAGCTGTTTTTT.

This chain links TRBV6-5 with TRBJ2-2; D tentatively fits TRBD1 or TRBD2 (5 bases each). Trimming left V 6 bases short and J 0 bases short, with 11 bases between. Germline V lookup: CDR1 MNHEY, CDR2 SVGAGI. This CDR3 has 15 amino acids. As DNA, the CDR3 is TGTGCCAGCAGCCAGACAGCGGCGAACACCGGGGAGCTGTTTTTT. Its protein product is CASSQTAANTGELFF.

CDR3 nucleotides: TGTGCCAGCAGTTTCGGGACTGTCTACGAGCAGTACTTC. Its translation: CASSFGTVYEQYF. The rearrangement joins TRBV6-5 to TRBJ2-7, with a weak D call TRBD2 (6 bases). CDR1 MNHEY and CDR2 SVGAGI come from the germline V gene. Trimming stripped 4 bases from V and 3 bases from J, with 10 bases between. This CDR3 contains 13 residues.

This chain links TRBV12-3 or TRBV12-4 with TRBJ2-3, with D uncertain. Trimming stripped 5 bases from V and 2 bases from J, with 2 bases between. This CDR3 contains 11 residues. Here the CDR3 reads CASSITDTQYF. The CDR3 DNA reads TGTGCCAGCAGTATCACAGATACGCAGTATTTT.

This chain joins TRBV19 and TRBJ1-2; no definite D call. Germline V lookup: CDR1 LNHDA, CDR2 SQIVND (reference sequence). The CDR3 sequence is 12 residues long. V lost 3 bases, J lost 8 bases, and 10 bases lay in between. The CDR3 loop is CASSIRSGGYTF. In DNA, the CDR3 is TGTGCCAGTAGTATCCGGTCTGGAGGCTACACCTTC.

This clone was counted only a few times. This chain uses TRBV5-8 with TRBJ1-5; TRBD1 might be the D (6 bases). V lost 4 bases to trimming and J lost 7 bases, with 18 bases between them. Per the germline V gene, CDR1 is SGHTS and CDR2 is YDEGEE. The CDR3 is 15 residues long. The CDR3 protein is CASSQNEDRRQPQHF. CDR3 DNA sequence: TGTGCCAGCAGCCAGAACGAGGACAGACGCCAGCCCCAGCATTTT. The variable domain in full, completed from reference TRBV5-8 and TRBJ1-5, reads EAGVTQSPTHLIKTRGQQATLRCSPISGHTSVYWYQQALGLGLQFLLWYDEGEERNRGNFPPRFSGRQFPNYSSELNVNALELEDSALYLCASSQNEDRRQPQHFGDGTRLSIL.